The clone carrying this T cell receptor (beta chain) was found many times. This record comes from a study of T cells after yellow fever vaccination. Study in general: Preparing low-cell-number fractions relied on SMART-Seq v4 Ultra Low Input.

MiXCR, applied by TCRdb to the 5' RACE reads, yields one record per CDR3 protein. This table has approximately 610,000 distinct CDR3 sequences, 17% appearing once. The specimen was PBMCs, collected more than 4 days after the first yellow fever vaccination. The source of this sequence is a man aged 18 to 30 who received the YFV17D yellow fever vaccine.

CDR3 amino acids: CASSLGARGTEAFF. The CDR3 DNA is TGCGCCAGCAGCTTGGGGGCGCGCGGCACTGAAGCTTTCTTT. The chain uses TRBV5-1 and TRBJ1-1; D uncertain. CDR1 and CDR2 from the germline V gene are SGHRS and YFSETQ. V lost 0 bases to trimming and J lost 4 bases, with 10 bases between them. This CDR3 is 14 amino acids long.